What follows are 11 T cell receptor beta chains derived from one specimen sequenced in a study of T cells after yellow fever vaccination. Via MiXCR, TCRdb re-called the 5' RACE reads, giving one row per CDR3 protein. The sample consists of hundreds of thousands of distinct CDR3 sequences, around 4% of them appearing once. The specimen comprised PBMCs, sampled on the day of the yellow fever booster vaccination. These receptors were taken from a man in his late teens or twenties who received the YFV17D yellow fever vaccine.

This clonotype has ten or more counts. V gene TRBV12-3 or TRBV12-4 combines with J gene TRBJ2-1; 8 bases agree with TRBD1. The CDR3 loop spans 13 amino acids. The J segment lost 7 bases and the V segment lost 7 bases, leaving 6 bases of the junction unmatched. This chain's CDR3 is CASTQTGVNEQFF. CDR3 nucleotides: TGTGCCAGCACCCAGACAGGGGTGAATGAGCAGTTCTTC.

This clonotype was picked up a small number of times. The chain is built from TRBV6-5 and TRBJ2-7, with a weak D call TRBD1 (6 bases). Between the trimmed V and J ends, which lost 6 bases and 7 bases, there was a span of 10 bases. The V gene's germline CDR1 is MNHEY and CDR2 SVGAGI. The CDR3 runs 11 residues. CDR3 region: CASRAGVEQYF. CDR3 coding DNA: TGTGCCAGCAGAGCAGGGGTAGAGCAGTACTTC.

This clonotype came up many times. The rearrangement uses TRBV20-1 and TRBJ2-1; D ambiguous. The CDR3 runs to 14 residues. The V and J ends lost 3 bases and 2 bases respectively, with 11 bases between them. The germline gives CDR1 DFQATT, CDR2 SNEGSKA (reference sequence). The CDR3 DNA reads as TGCAGTGCTAGGAGACCATTTCCCTACAATGAGCAGTTCTTC. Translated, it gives CSARRPFPYNEQFF.

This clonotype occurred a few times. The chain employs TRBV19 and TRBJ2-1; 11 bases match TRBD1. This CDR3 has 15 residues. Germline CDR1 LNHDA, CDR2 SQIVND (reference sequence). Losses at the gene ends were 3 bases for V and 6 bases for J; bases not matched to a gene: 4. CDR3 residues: CASSIRGTGGNEQFF. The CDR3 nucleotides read TGTGCCAGTAGTATCCGAGGGACAGGGGGCAATGAGCAGTTCTTC. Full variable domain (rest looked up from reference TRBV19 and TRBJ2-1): DGGITQSPKYLFRKEGQNVTLSCEQNLNHDAMYWYRQDPGQGLRLIYYSQIVNDFQKGDIAEGYSVSREKKESFPLTVTSAQKNPTAFYLCASSIRGTGGNEQFFGPGTRLTVL.

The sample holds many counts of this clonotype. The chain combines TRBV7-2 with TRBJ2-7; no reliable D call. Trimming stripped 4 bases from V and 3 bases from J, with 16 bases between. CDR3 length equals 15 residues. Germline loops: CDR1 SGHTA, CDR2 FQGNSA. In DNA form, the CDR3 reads TGTGCCAGCAGCTCCAGAAGGAGTAGGAACTACGAGCAGTACTTC. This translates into CASSSRRSRNYEQYF. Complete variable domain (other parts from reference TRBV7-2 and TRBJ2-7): GAGVSQSPSNKVTEKGKDVELRCDPISGHTALYWYRQSLGQGLEFLIYFQGNSAPDKSGLPSDRFSAERTGGSVSTLTIQRTQQEDSAVYLCASSSRRSRNYEQYFGPGTRLTVT.

CDR3 sequence reads: CASSYSGTLAKNIQYF. For the CDR3, the DNA is TGTGCCAGCAGTTACTCCGGGACATTAGCCAAAAACATTCAGTACTTC. The chain uses TRBV6-5 and TRBJ2-4; weak D call: TRBD1 (6 bases). The V end lost 0 bases, the J end lost 0 bases, and 9 bases lay between the germline ends. This CDR3 contains 16 residues. The germline V gene has CDR1 MNHEY and CDR2 SVGAGI.

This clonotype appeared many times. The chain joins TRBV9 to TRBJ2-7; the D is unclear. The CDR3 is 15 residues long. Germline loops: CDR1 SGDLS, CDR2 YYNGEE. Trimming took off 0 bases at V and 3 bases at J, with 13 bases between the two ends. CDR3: CASSVAASEIYEQYF. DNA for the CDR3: TGTGCCAGCAGCGTAGCGGCGTCCGAGATCTACGAGCAGTACTTC.

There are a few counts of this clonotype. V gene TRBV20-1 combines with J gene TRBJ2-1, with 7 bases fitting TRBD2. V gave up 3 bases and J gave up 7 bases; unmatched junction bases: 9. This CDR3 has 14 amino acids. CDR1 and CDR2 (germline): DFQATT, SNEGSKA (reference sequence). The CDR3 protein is CSASRAGRKNEQFF. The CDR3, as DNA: TGCAGTGCTAGCCGAGCGGGGCGTAAAAATGAGCAGTTCTTC.

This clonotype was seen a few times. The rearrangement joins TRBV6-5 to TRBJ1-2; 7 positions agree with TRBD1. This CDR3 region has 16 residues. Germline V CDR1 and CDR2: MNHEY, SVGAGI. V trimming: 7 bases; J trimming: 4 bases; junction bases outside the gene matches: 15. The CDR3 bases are TGTGCCAGCACTCCTCAGGGGGGTGGGCTAGGCTATGGCTACACCTTC. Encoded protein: CASTPQGGGLGYGYTF.

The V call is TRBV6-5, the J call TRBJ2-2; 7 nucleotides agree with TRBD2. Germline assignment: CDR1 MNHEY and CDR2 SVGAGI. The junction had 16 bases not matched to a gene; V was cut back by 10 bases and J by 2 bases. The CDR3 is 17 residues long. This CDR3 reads CAIRRLYGGGNTGELFF. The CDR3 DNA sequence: TGTGCCATCCGCCGATTGTATGGCGGGGGTAACACCGGGGAGCTGTTTTTT.

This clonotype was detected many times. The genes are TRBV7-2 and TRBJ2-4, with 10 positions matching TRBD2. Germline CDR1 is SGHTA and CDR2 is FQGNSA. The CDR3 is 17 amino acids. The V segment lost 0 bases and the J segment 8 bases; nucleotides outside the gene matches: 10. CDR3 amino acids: CASSLAKRGGHRDIQYF. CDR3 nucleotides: TGTGCCAGCAGCTTAGCTAAGCGGGGGGGCCATAGAGACATTCAGTACTTC.